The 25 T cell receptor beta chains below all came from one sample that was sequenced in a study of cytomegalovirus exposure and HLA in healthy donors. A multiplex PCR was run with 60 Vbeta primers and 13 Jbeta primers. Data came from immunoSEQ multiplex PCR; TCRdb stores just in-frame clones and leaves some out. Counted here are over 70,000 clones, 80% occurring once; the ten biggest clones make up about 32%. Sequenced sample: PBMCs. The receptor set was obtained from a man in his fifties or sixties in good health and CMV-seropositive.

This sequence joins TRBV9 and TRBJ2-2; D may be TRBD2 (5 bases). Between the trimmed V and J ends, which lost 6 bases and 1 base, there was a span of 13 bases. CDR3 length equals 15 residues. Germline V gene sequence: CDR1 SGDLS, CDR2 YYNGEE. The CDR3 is CASNPDGVNTGELFF. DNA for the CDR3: TGTGCCAGCAACCCTGACGGGGTGAACACCGGGGAGCTGTTTTTT.

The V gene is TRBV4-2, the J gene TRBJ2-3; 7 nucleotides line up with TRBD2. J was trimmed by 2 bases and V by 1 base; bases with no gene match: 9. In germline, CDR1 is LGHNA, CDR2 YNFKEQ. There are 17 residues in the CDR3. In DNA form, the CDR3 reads TGTGCCAGCAGCCAAGGGACACTAGCGTCTTACACAGATACGCAGTATTTT. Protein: CASSQGTLASYTDTQYF.

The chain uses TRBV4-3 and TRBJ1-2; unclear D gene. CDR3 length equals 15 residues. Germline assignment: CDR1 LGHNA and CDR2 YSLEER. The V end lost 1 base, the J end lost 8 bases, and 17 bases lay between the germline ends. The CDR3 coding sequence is TGCGCCAGCAGCCAAGGCCGGGGAGAAAGCGGGGGCTACACCTTC. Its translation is CASSQGRGESGGYTF.

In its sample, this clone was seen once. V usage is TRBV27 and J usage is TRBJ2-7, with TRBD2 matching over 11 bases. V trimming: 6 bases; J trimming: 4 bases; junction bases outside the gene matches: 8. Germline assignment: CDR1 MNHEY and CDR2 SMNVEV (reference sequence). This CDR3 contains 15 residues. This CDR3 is CASSLRLAGMYEQYF. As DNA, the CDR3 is TGTGCCAGCAGCCTAAGACTAGCGGGAATGTACGAGCAGTACTTC.

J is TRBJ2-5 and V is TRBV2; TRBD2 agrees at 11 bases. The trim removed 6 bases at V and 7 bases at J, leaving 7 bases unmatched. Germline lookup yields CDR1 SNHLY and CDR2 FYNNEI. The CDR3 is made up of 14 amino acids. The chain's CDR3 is CASRELAGVATQYF. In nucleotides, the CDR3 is TGTGCCAGCAGGGAACTAGCGGGAGTGGCGACCCAGTACTTC.

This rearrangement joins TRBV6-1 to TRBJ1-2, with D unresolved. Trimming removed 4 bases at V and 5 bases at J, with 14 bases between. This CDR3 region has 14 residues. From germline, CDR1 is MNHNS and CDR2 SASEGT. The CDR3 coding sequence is TGTGCCAGCAGTGGTAACAGACACCATTATGGCTACACCTTC. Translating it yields CASSGNRHHYGYTF.

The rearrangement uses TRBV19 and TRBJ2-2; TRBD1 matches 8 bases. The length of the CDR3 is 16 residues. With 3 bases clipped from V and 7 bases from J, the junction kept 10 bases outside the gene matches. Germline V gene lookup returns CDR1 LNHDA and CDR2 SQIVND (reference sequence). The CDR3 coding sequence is TGTGCCAGTAGTATTTTTTCGGGGACAGGAGGCGGGGAGCTGTTTTTT. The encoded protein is CASSIFSGTGGGELFF.

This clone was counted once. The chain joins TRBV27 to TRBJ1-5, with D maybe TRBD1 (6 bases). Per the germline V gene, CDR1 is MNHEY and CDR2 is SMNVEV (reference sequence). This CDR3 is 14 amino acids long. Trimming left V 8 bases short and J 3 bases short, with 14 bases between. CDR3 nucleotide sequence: TGTGCCAGCGGGCAAGACAGGTTCAATCAGCCCCAGCATTTT. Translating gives CASGQDRFNQPQHF.

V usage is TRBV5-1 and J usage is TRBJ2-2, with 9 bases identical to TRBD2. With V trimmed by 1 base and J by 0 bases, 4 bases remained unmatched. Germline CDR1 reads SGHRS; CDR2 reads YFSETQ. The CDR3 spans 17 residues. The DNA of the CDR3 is TGCGCCAGCAGCTTGAGGGTAGCGGGGGCGAACACCGGGGAGCTGTTTTTT. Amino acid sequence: CASSLRVAGANTGELFF.

Written as DNA, the CDR3 is TGTGCCAGCAGTACGATTAGGACTAGCGGAGCCCTTAGCTCCTACGAGCAGTACTTC. Protein: CASSTIRTSGALSSYEQYF. V usage is TRBV12-1 and J usage is TRBJ2-7; TRBD2 is the table's D call, not checked against the DNA. TRBV12-1 is a pseudogene locus. CDR3 length: 19 amino acids.

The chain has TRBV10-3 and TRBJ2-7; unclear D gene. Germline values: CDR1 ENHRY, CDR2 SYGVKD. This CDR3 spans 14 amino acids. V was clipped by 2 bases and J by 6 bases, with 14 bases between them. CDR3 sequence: CAISEPHLNGEQYF. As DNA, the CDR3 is TGTGCCATCAGTGAGCCGCACCTCAACGGCGAGCAGTACTTC.

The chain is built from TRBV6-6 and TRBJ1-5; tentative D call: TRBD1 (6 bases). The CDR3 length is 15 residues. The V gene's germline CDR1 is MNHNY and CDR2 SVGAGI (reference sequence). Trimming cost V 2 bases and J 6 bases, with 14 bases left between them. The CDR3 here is CASSYMGAIGQPQHF. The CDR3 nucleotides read TGTGCCAGCAGTTACATGGGGGCGATCGGTCAGCCCCAGCATTTT.

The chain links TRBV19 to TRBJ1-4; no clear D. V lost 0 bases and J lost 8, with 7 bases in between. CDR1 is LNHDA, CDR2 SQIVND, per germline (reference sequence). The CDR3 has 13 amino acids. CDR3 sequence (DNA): TGTGCCAGTAGTATAGACGGTTTCGAAAAACTGTTTTTT. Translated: CASSIDGFEKLFF. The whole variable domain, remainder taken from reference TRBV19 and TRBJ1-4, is DGGITQSPKYLFRKEGQNVTLSCEQNLNHDAMYWYRQDPGQGLRLIYYSQIVNDFQKGDIAEGYSVSREKKESFPLTVTSAQKNPTAFYLCASSIDGFEKLFFGSGTQLSVL.

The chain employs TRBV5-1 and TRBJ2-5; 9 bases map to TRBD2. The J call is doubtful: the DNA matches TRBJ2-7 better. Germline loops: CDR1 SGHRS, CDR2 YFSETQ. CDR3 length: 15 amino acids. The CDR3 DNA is TGCGCCAGCAGCTTGAATAGCGGGAGCCCCTACGAGCAGTACTTC. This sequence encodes CASSLNSGSPYEQYF.

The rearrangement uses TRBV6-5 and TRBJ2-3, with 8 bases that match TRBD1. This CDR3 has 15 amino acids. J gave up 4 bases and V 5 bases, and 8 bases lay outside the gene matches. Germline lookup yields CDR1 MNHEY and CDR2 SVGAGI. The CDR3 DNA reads TGTGCCAGCAGTCGCCAGGGGGCAGATGCAGATACGCAGTATTTT. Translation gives CASSRQGADADTQYF.

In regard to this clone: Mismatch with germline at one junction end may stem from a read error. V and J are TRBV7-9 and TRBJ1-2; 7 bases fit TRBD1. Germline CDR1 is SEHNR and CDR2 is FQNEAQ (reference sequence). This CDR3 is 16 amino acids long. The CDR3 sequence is CSSSLLRDSANYGYTF. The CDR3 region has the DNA TGTTCCAGCAGCCTCCTCCGGGACAGTGCTAACTATGGCTACACCTTC.

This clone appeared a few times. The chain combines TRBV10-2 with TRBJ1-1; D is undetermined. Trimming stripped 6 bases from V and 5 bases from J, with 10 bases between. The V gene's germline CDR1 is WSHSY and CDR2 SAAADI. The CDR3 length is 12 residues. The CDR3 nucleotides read TGCGCCAGCAGCATTCCGGGGACTGAAGCTTTCTTT. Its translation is CASSIPGTEAFF.

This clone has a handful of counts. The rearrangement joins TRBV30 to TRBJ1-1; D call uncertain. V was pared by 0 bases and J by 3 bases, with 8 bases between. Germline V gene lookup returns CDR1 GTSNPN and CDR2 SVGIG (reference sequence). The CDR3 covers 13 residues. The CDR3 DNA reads TGTGCCTGGAGTGTATCAGAATACACTGAAGCTTTCTTT. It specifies CAWSVSEYTEAFF.

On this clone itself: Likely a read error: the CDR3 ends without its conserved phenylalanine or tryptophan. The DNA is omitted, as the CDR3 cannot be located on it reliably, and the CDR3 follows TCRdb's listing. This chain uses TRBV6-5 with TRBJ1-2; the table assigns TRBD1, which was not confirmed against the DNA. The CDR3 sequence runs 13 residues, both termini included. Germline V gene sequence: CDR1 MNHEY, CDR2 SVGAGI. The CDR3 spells CASSYGDRGLLLL.

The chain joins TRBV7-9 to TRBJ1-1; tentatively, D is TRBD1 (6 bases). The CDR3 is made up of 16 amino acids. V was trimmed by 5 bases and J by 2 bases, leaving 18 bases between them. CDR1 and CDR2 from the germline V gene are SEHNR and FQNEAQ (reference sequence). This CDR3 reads CASSPGGARANTEAFF. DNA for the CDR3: TGTGCCAGCAGCCCGGGGGGGGCGCGGGCAAACACTGAAGCTTTCTTT. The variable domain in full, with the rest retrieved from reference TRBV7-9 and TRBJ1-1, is DTGVSQNPRHKITKRGQNVTFRCDPISEHNRLYWYRQTLGQGPEFLTYFQNEAQLEKSRLLSDRFSAERPKGSFSTLEIQRTEQGDSAMYLCASSPGGARANTEAFFGQGTRLTVV.

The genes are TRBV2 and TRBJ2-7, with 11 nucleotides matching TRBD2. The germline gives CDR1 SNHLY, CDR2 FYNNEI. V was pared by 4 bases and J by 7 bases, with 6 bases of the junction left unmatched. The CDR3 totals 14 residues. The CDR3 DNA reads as TGTGCCAGCAGTGTTACTAGCGGGAGAGGTGAGCAGTACTTC. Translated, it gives CASSVTSGRGEQYF.

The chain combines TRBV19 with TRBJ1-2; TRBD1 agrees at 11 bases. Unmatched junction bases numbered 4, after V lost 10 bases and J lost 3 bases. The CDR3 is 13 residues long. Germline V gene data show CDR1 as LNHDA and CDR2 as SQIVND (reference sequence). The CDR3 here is CATRDRGYYGYTF. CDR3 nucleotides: TGTGCCACCCGGGACAGGGGGTACTATGGCTACACCTTC. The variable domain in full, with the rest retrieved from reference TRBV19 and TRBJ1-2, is DGGITQSPKYLFRKEGQNVTLSCEQNLNHDAMYWYRQDPGQGLRLIYYSQIVNDFQKGDIAEGYSVSREKKESFPLTVTSAQKNPTAFYLCATRDRGYYGYTFGSGTRLTVV.

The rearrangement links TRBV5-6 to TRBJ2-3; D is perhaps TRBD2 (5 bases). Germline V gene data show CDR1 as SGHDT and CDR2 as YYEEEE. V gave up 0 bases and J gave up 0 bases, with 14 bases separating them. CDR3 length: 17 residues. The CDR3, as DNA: TGTGCCAGCAGCTTGGTTCCGGTAGCGTCTAGCACAGATACGCAGTATTTT. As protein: CASSLVPVASSTDTQYF.

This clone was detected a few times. The CDR3 DNA sequence: TGTGCCAGTGGGGACAGGGGTGTTGACACCATATATTTT. It yields the protein CASGDRGVDTIYF. The chain joins TRBV7-2 to TRBJ1-3; 10 bases match TRBD1. Looked up from germline, CDR1 is SGHTA and CDR2 is FQGNSA. V lost 9 bases to trimming and J lost 8 bases; unmatched junction nucleotides: 7. This CDR3 is built from 13 residues.

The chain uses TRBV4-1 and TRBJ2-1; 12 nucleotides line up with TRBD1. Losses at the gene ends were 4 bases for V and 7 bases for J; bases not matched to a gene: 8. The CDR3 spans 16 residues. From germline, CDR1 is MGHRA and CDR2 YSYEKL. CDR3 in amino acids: CASSLTGTGGGNEQFF. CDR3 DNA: TGCGCCAGCAGCCTGACCGGGACAGGGGGCGGAAATGAGCAGTTCTTC.